Following are 28 T cell receptor beta chains from one sample sequenced in a study of technical replicates of blood from a handful of donors. Assay used: immunoSEQ multiplex PCR; TCRdb lists only in-frame clones, some missing. The repertoire includes around 83,000 clones, 94% of them detected once, and over 0.2% sits in the top ten. The sequencing input was T cells isolated from PBMCs. These receptors were taken from a human donor in good health.

The V call is TRBV6-5, the J call TRBJ1-1; TRBD1 matches 7 bases. Per the germline V gene, CDR1 is MNHEY and CDR2 is SVGAGI. The CDR3 is 15 amino acids. Unmatched junction bases numbered 9, after V lost 2 bases and J lost 6 bases. The chain's CDR3 is CASSYDLDRTSEAFF. The CDR3 DNA sequence: TGTGCCAGCAGTTACGACCTGGACAGGACTTCTGAAGCTTTCTTT.

The chain has TRBV27 and TRBJ2-7; 13 bases are a match to TRBD2. Germline CDR1 reads MNHEY; CDR2 reads SMNVEV (reference sequence). The CDR3 is 16 amino acids. Losses at the gene ends were 6 bases for V and 4 bases for J; bases not matched to a gene: 9. The CDR3 nucleotides are TGTGCCAGCAGCCGGACTAGCGGGGGACCCGTTTACGAGCAGTACTTC. Its protein is CASSRTSGGPVYEQYF.

The chain is built from TRBV7-8 and TRBJ2-1, with D unclear. Trimming cost V 3 bases and J 0 bases, with 12 bases left between them. Germline V lookup: CDR1 SGHVS, CDR2 FQNEAQ. This CDR3 is built from 16 residues. CDR3 sequence: CASSLQRYPSYNEQFF. As DNA, the CDR3 is TGTGCCAGCAGCTTGCAGCGATACCCCTCCTACAATGAGCAGTTCTTC.

The chain couples TRBV5-6 to TRBJ2-7, with a tentative D call TRBD1 (5 bases). The CDR3 is made up of 15 amino acids. The V gene's germline CDR1 is SGHDT and CDR2 YYEEEE. Trimming removed 0 bases at V and 2 bases at J, with 12 bases between. DNA for the CDR3: TGTGCCAGCAGCTTGGGACAGACGAACCCCTACGAGCAGTACTTC. This encodes CASSLGQTNPYEQYF.

This sequence joins TRBV7-9 and TRBJ1-4; 8 bases map to TRBD1. The CDR3 spans 16 residues. V gave up 0 bases and J gave up 8 bases; unmatched junction bases: 8. The V gene's germline CDR1 is SEHNR and CDR2 FQNEAQ (reference sequence). The CDR3 region has the DNA TGTGCCAGCAGCTTAGCGACAGGACAGGGCCACGAAAAACTGTTTTTT. This encodes CASSLATGQGHEKLFF.

The chain has TRBV5-6 and TRBJ2-1; D gene unclear. This CDR3 spans 16 amino acids. V lost 3 bases and J 3 bases, leaving 16 bases between the germline ends. The V gene's germline CDR1 is SGHDT and CDR2 YYEEEE. The DNA of the CDR3 is TGTGCCAGCAGCTCCGATCTAGGTGAACTCTACAATGAGCAGTTCTTC. Translating gives CASSSDLGELYNEQFF.

The chain combines TRBV5-1 with TRBJ2-6; D is unclear. Germline V CDR1 and CDR2: SGHRS, YFSETQ. V lost 1 base, J lost 0 bases, and 5 bases lay in between. This CDR3 has 15 amino acids. The DNA for the CDR3 is TGCGCCAGCAGCTTGACACCCTCTGGGGCCAACGTCCTGACTTTC. It yields the protein CASSLTPSGANVLTF.

This CDR3 is CARRDPSGRERDTQYF. The CDR3 DNA reads TGTGCCAGGCGAGACCCTAGCGGGAGGGAGCGAGATACGCAGTATTTT. V gene TRBV19 combines with J gene TRBJ2-3; 12 positions agree with TRBD2. Unmatched junction bases numbered 12, after V lost 9 bases and J lost 5 bases. This CDR3 is built from 16 residues. CDR1 is LNHDA and CDR2 is SQIVND in the germline V gene (reference sequence).

The chain has TRBV6-5 and TRBJ1-2, with D possibly matching TRBD1 (6 bases). V was trimmed by 2 bases and J by 7 bases, leaving 17 bases between them. The CDR3 is made up of 15 amino acids. Germline assignment: CDR1 MNHEY and CDR2 SVGAGI. CDR3 sequence: CASSYRGQIFSGYTF. Written as DNA, the CDR3 is TGTGCCAGCAGTTACCGCGGACAGATATTTAGTGGCTACACCTTC.

The V and J genes are TRBV19 and TRBJ2-7; 8 nucleotides line up with TRBD2. The CDR3 runs to 16 residues. Germline CDR1 and CDR2: LNHDA and SQIVND (reference sequence). J was trimmed by 1 base and V by 2 bases; bases with no gene match: 7. The CDR3 DNA follows: TGTGCCAGTAGTATATTCGAAGCGGGAGTGTCCTACGAGCAGTACTTC. Translation: CASSIFEAGVSYEQYF.

The chain couples TRBV7-9 to TRBJ1-1; D call uncertain. The CDR3 totals 14 residues. V lost 5 bases and J lost 1, with 11 bases in between. Germline CDR1 and CDR2: SEHNR and FQNEAQ (reference sequence). This chain's CDR3 is CASSNLARNTEAFF. In DNA form, the CDR3 reads TGTGCCAGCAGCAACCTCGCGAGGAACACTGAAGCTTTCTTT.

V gene TRBV28 combines with J gene TRBJ1-1, with D possibly matching TRBD1 (6 bases). Germline CDR1 MDHEN, CDR2 SYDVKM. The CDR3 sequence is 13 residues long. V was trimmed by 4 bases and J by 7 bases, leaving 13 bases between them. The CDR3 nucleotides are TGTGCCAGCAGTTCTCAGGGGAGGGGTGAAGCTTTCTTT. It is translated as CASSSQGRGEAFF.

The chain recombines TRBV14 with TRBJ2-5, with 7 positions matching TRBD2. Germline V gives CDR1 SGHDN, CDR2 FVKESK. This CDR3 spans 17 amino acids. With V trimmed by 0 bases and J by 5 bases, 12 bases remained unmatched. CDR3 nucleotides: TGTGCCAGCAGCCAAGATCGGTTGCGCGGGAGTGGCGAGACCCAGTACTTC. Protein sequence: CASSQDRLRGSGETQYF.

This clone was observed once. The chain couples TRBV6-5 to TRBJ1-1, with TRBD1 identical over 7 bases. In germline, CDR1 is MNHEY, CDR2 SVGAGI. Trimming took 9 bases from V and 9 from J; bases not matched to a gene: 7. This CDR3 is built from 11 residues. DNA for the CDR3: TGTGCCAGTAGGGACAGCGCGCAAGCTTTCTTT. Its protein product is CASRDSAQAFF.

The chain is built from TRBV27 and TRBJ1-4; D unresolved. CDR3 length equals 19 residues. CDR1 MNHEY and CDR2 SMNVEV come from the germline V gene (reference sequence). The V gene lost 0 bases and the J gene lost 0 bases, with 17 bases spanning the gap. The CDR3 is CASSLSIYPTGTTNEKLFF. CDR3 nucleotides: TGTGCCAGCAGTTTATCGATATACCCCACCGGGACAACTAATGAAAAACTGTTTTTT.

A few counts support this clone. The chain joins TRBV6-1 to TRBJ1-1, with D possibly TRBD1 on 5 matching bases. The CDR3 consists of 10 residues. Trimming removed 10 bases at V and 5 bases at J, with 8 bases between. Germline V gene lookup returns CDR1 MNHNS and CDR2 SASEGT. The CDR3 DNA reads TGTGCCATCAGGGAGACTGAAGCTTTCTTT. This codes for CAIRETEAFF.

The V call is TRBV6-5, the J call TRBJ2-1; D perhaps matches TRBD1 (5 bases). The CDR3 spans 12 residues. The V end was cut by 5 bases, the J end by 5 bases, with 7 bases between. CDR1 is MNHEY, CDR2 SVGAGI, per germline. The CDR3 sequence is CASSQGNNEQFF. For the CDR3, the DNA is TGTGCCAGCAGTCAGGGTAACAATGAGCAGTTCTTC.

CDR3 protein: CAIRQGARTEAFF. CDR3 in DNA: TGTGCCATCAGACAGGGGGCAAGGACTGAAGCTTTCTTT. The rearrangement links TRBV10-3 to TRBJ1-1; 9 nucleotides align to TRBD1. The CDR3 runs to 13 residues. Germline V CDR1 and CDR2: ENHRY, SYGVKD. V was clipped by 6 bases and J by 5 bases; unmatched bases: 4.

The chain employs TRBV13 and TRBJ2-7, with D tentatively TRBD1 (6 bases). CDR1 PRHDT and CDR2 FYEKMQ come from the germline V gene (reference sequence). The CDR3 covers 16 residues. Trimming shortened V by 5 bases and J by 5 bases, and 22 bases separated the two germline ends. The CDR3 sequence is CASSPKIWTARNEQYF. CDR3 DNA: TGTGCCAGCAGCCCCAAAATTTGGACAGCGAGAAACGAGCAGTACTTC.

The chain has TRBV7-2 and TRBJ2-1; possibly TRBD2 for D (6 bases). The CDR3 covers 14 residues. Germline V gene data show CDR1 as SGHTA and CDR2 as FQGNSA. Trimming removed 5 bases from V and 3 bases from J, with 11 bases in between. The CDR3: CASSGTSFYNEQFF. CDR3 DNA sequence: TGTGCCAGCAGCGGGACTTCCTTCTACAATGAGCAGTTCTTC.

This clone has only one observation. The V call is TRBV15, the J call TRBJ2-3, with 8 bases aligning to TRBD1. Trimming cost V 0 bases and J 2 bases; bases outside gene matches: 1. Germline V gives CDR1 LNHNV, CDR2 YYDKDF (reference sequence). This CDR3 has 15 residues. The CDR3 DNA sequence: TGTGCCACCAGCAGAGACAGGGGGCTCACAGATACGCAGTATTTT. Amino acid sequence: CATSRDRGLTDTQYF.

The chain couples TRBV19 to TRBJ2-1, with TRBD2 as a possible D gene (6 bases). CDR3 length equals 16 residues. Germline CDR1 LNHDA, CDR2 SQIVND (reference sequence). The V and J ends lost 0 bases and 0 bases respectively, with 9 bases between them. CDR3 nucleotides: TGTGCCAGTAGTATAGATACGGGGGACTCCTACAATGAGCAGTTCTTC. This gives the protein CASSIDTGDSYNEQFF.

V is TRBV19 and J is TRBJ2-7; D might be TRBD1 (5 bases). Trimming removed 4 bases from V and 1 base from J, with 14 bases in between. Germline-derived CDR1 and CDR2 are LNHDA and SQIVND (reference sequence). The CDR3 runs to 15 residues. CDR3: CASSRAGSFSYEQYF. CDR3 coding DNA: TGTGCCAGTAGTAGGGCAGGGTCCTTTTCCTACGAGCAGTACTTC.

The chain uses TRBV10-1 and TRBJ2-3; TRBD2 matches at 8 bases. The CDR3 is 15 amino acids. V gave up 3 bases and J gave up 2 bases; unmatched junction bases: 4. The germline CDR1 and CDR2 sequences are WNHNN and SYGVQD (reference sequence). CDR3 DNA: TGCGCCAGCAGTGACCGGACTAGCTTCACAGATACGCAGTATTTT. It specifies CASSDRTSFTDTQYF.

The chain joins TRBV9 to TRBJ2-3; TRBD2 matches at 14 bases. This CDR3 has 16 residues. Trimming at V came to 4 bases and at J to 3 bases, leaving 4 bases not matched to a gene. Germline V gene sequence: CDR1 SGDLS, CDR2 YYNGEE. CDR3 sequence reads: CASSPRLAGGTDTQYF. CDR3 DNA sequence: TGTGCCAGCAGCCCGCGACTAGCGGGGGGGACAGATACGCAGTATTTT.

The chain employs TRBV29-1 and TRBJ2-5; TRBD2 agrees at 7 bases. Losses at the gene ends were 3 bases for V and 5 bases for J; bases not matched to a gene: 15. CDR1 and CDR2 from the germline V gene are SQVTM and ANQGSEA. CDR3 size: 16 residues. CDR3 protein: CSVETSGALGGETQYF. The CDR3 nucleotides are TGCAGCGTTGAGACCAGCGGGGCCCTGGGTGGGGAGACCCAGTACTTC.

This rearrangement joins TRBV4-2 to TRBJ2-2; 11 bases line up with TRBD2. The V segment lost 4 bases and the J segment 1 base; nucleotides outside the gene matches: 5. The CDR3 loop spans 17 amino acids. The V gene's germline CDR1 is LGHNA and CDR2 YNFKEQ. Here the CDR3 reads CASSLSGTSGNTGELFF. Written as DNA, the CDR3 is TGTGCCAGCAGCCTTTCCGGGACTAGCGGGAACACCGGGGAGCTGTTTTTT.

V is TRBV9 and J is TRBJ2-7, with a possible D match to TRBD1 (5 bases). This CDR3 has 14 residues. V was shortened by 2 bases and J by 3 bases, with 12 bases between the two germline ends. The germline CDR1 and CDR2 sequences are SGDLS and YYNGEE. In nucleotides, the CDR3 is TGTGCCAGCAGCGTTTCAGGGTCGGGCTACGAGCAGTACTTC. It translates to CASSVSGSGYEQYF.